One and the same sample provided the 27 T cell receptor beta chains below, sequenced in a study of blood T cells in healthy people across ages. The second PCR ran roughly 7 to 11 cycles with a sample-barcoded 5' primer and J-beta primers. TCRdb re-analysed the 5' RACE reads in MiXCR, keeping a single row per CDR3 protein. The sample yields 1.5 million or so distinct CDR3 sequences, approximately 42% seen once. What was sequenced was blood. The receptor set was obtained from a woman younger than 35 in good health.

In this sample, this clonotype turned up once. The CDR3 carries no conserved terminal phenylalanine or tryptophan, so it likely arises from a read error. The chain has TRBV4-1 and TRBJ2-1; 7 bases align to TRBD2. The CDR3 loop spans 16 amino acids. Germline V gene sequence: CDR1 MGHRA, CDR2 YSYEKL. The trim removed 7 bases at V and 1 base at J, leaving 10 bases unmatched. The CDR3 coding sequence is TGCGCCAGCAAGACCAGGAGCGGGACTTCCTACAATGAGCAGTTCTGC. Protein product: CASKTRSGTSYNEQFC.

This clonotype came up a few times. This chain connects TRBV20-1 to TRBJ1-2, with 7 bases identical to TRBD1. The germline CDR1 and CDR2 sequences are DFQATT and SNEGSKA (reference sequence). This CDR3 region has 14 residues. J was trimmed by 4 bases and V by 5 bases; bases with no gene match: 10. In nucleotides, the CDR3 is TGCAGTGCTGAGGCCCTAGGGGGCCGCTATGGCTACACCTTC. Translated: CSAEALGGRYGYTF.

The J gene is TRBJ1-1, the V gene TRBV12-3 or TRBV12-4; D remains unclear. CDR3 size: 14 residues. V shed 5 bases and J shed 1 base, with 11 bases lying between them. In DNA, the CDR3 is TGTGCCAGCAGTCCGGCGGATTCGAACACTGAAGCTTTCTTT. This encodes CASSPADSNTEAFF.

The chain couples TRBV15 to TRBJ1-4; D gene ambiguous. V lost 5 bases, J lost 8 bases, and 6 bases lay in between. The CDR3 extends over 11 amino acids. Germline CDR1 is LNHNV and CDR2 is YYDKDF (reference sequence). The DNA of the CDR3 is TGTGCCACCAGCGTCAACGAAAAACTGTTTTTT. As protein: CATSVNEKLFF.

Turning to this clonotype: Since a far larger clone is one base different, this is likely a read error. The V call is TRBV6-6, the J call TRBJ2-1; D gene uncertain. Germline V gene data show CDR1 as MNHNY and CDR2 as SVGAGI (reference sequence). CDR3 size: 12 residues. DNA of the CDR3: TGTGCCAGCAGTCCCGGATACAATGGGCAGTTCTTC. As protein: CASSPGYNGQFF.

With respect to this clonotype: This may stem from a read error, because a much larger clone lies one nucleotide away. The chain joins TRBV7-2 to TRBJ2-7; D is possibly TRBD1 (5 bases). Germline V gene sequence: CDR1 SGHTA, CDR2 FQGNSA. CDR3 length equals 14 residues. Here the CDR3 reads CANSFQGSVVEQYF. CDR3 in DNA: TGTGCCAACAGCTTTCAGGGATCGGTCGTCGAGCAGTACTTC.

The V call is TRBV2, the J call TRBJ2-1; 11 bases align to TRBD1. This CDR3 is 18 amino acids long. The germline V gene encodes CDR1 SNHLY and CDR2 FYNNEI. The junction had 11 bases not matched to a gene; V was cut back by 4 bases and J by 3 bases. For the CDR3, the DNA is TGTGCCAGCAGTGGCTCGGCGGGACAGGGGGTTCTCTACAATGAGCAGTTCTTC. It yields the protein CASSGSAGQGVLYNEQFF.

The chain carries TRBV19 and TRBJ1-4, with a possible D match to TRBD1 (5 bases). CDR3 length: 16 amino acids. V gave up 3 bases and J gave up 6 bases, with 17 bases separating them. Germline V lookup: CDR1 LNHDA, CDR2 SQIVND (reference sequence). The DNA for the CDR3 is TGTGCCAGTAGTATGCCCGGGGAGCCCAGGGATGAAAAACTGTTTTTT. This sequence encodes CASSMPGEPRDEKLFF.

This clonotype was counted between two and nine times. The chain links TRBV7-6 to TRBJ1-6; a weak D match, TRBD1 (6 bases). CDR1 SGHVS and CDR2 FNYEAQ come from the germline V gene. The CDR3 is made up of 13 amino acids. V lost 7 bases, J lost 6 bases, and 10 bases lay in between. CDR3 in DNA: TGTGCCAGCAAGCCACAGGGTAATTCACCCCTCCACTTT. Its translation: CASKPQGNSPLHF.

This clonotype was observed a few times. V gene TRBV10-3 combines with J gene TRBJ2-1; perhaps TRBD2 as D (6 bases). Matching the DNA end better, TRBJ2-7 makes the J call doubtful. CDR1 and CDR2 from the germline V gene are ENHRY and SYGVKD. There are 14 residues in the CDR3. The CDR3, as DNA: TGTGCCACCGAGGAGGGACCTAACTACAATGAGCAGTACTTC. This codes for CATEEGPNYNEQYF.

Concerning this clonotype itself: Its ends do not fully match the called genes, so a read error is possible. For the CDR3, the DNA is TGTGTCAGCAGCCCGGACATGCACGAGCAGTACTTC. It encodes CVSSPDMHEQYF. V is TRBV14 and J is TRBJ2-7; D perhaps matches TRBD1 (5 bases). The CDR3 runs to 12 residues. CDR1 and CDR2 from the germline V gene are SGHDN and FVKESK.

The genes are TRBV7-9 and TRBJ1-1; D uncertain. The germline V gene encodes CDR1 SEHNR and CDR2 FQNEAQ (reference sequence). This CDR3 spans 16 amino acids. V shed 4 bases and J shed 5 bases, with 20 bases lying between them. The CDR3 here is CASSSGVRGMGTEAFF. Here the CDR3 DNA reads TGTGCCAGCAGCTCCGGAGTGCGAGGCATGGGGACTGAAGCTTTCTTT.

This clonotype has more than one count but fewer than ten. The chain joins TRBV20-1 to TRBJ2-3; tentative D call: TRBD1 (6 bases). CDR1 and CDR2 from the germline V gene are DFQATT and SNEGSKA (reference sequence). V lost 1 base to trimming and J lost 4 bases, with 6 bases between them. CDR3 length: 12 amino acids. The CDR3 DNA reads as TGCAGTGCTAGAGGACAGGCAGATACGCAGTATTTT. It translates to CSARGQADTQYF.

The chain couples TRBV28 to TRBJ1-4; a weak D match, TRBD1 (6 bases). Deletions cut 8 bases from V and 4 bases from J, with 20 bases between. The length of the CDR3 is 16 residues. CDR1 MDHEN and CDR2 SYDVKM come from the germline V gene. CDR3 in amino acids: CASPGKTGAFNEKLFF. CDR3 coding DNA: TGTGCCAGCCCCGGAAAGACAGGCGCATTTAATGAAAAACTGTTTTTT.

In this sample, this clonotype turned up many times. The chain recombines TRBV10-1 with TRBJ2-7, with D possibly being TRBD1 (6 bases). The CDR3 covers 15 residues. CDR1 WNHNN and CDR2 SYGVQD come from the germline V gene (reference sequence). Trimming took off 3 bases at V and 1 base at J, with 13 bases between the two ends. The CDR3 sequence: CASSEGQGSSYEQYF. CDR3 in DNA: TGCGCCAGCAGTGAAGGGCAGGGGTCTTCCTACGAGCAGTACTTC.

The chain has TRBV20-1 and TRBJ2-1, with TRBD2 matching over 9 bases. The CDR3 runs to 14 residues. The V segment lost 6 bases and the J segment 10 bases; nucleotides outside the gene matches: 13. The germline gives CDR1 DFQATT, CDR2 SNEGSKA (reference sequence). CDR3 sequence reads: CSANPAAGGSEQFF. CDR3 DNA: TGCAGTGCCAACCCCGCGGCGGGAGGGTCCGAGCAGTTCTTC.

This clonotype came up a few times. The chain joins TRBV6-5 to TRBJ1-4; D may be TRBD1 (6 bases). Trimming removed 6 bases from V and 2 bases from J, with 13 bases in between. The CDR3 loop spans 15 amino acids. Germline CDR1 and CDR2: MNHEY and SVGAGI. The CDR3 sequence: CASSRYRATNEKLFF. The CDR3 bases are TGTGCCAGCAGCCGCTACAGGGCGACTAATGAAAAACTGTTTTTT.

This rearrangement joins TRBV25-1 to TRBJ2-5; the D gene could be TRBD1 or TRBD2 (5 bases each). Germline lookup yields CDR1 MGHDK and CDR2 SYGVNS. Deletions cut 4 bases from V and 11 bases from J, with 17 bases between. The CDR3 has 13 residues. The CDR3 is CASSGGTGNEQYF. In DNA, the CDR3 is TGTGCCAGCAGTGGGGGGACGGGCAATGAGCAGTACTTC.

V and J are TRBV6-1 and TRBJ2-5; 8 bases map to TRBD2. TRBJ2-7 matches the DNA end more closely, so the J call is doubtful. The germline gives CDR1 MNHNS, CDR2 SASEGT. The CDR3 runs 15 residues. The CDR3 region is CASNTLRTSYYEQYF. DNA of the CDR3: TGTGCCAGCAATACTCTTCGGACTAGCTACTACGAGCAGTACTTC.

This clonotype occurred a few times. The genes are TRBV12-3 or TRBV12-4 and TRBJ2-7; D might be TRBD2 (5 bases). CDR3 length equals 16 residues. V was cut by 3 bases and J by 0 bases, with 15 bases left in between. The CDR3 sequence is CASSLSLGVFSYEQYF. The CDR3 DNA reads as TGTGCCAGCAGTTTGTCCCTCGGGGTGTTCTCCTACGAGCAGTACTTC.

The rearrangement uses TRBV7-9 and TRBJ1-4; tentatively, D is TRBD1 (5 bases). CDR3 length: 15 amino acids. V was clipped by 5 bases and J by 4 bases, with 14 bases between them. CDR1 is SEHNR, CDR2 FQNEAQ, per germline (reference sequence). For the CDR3, the DNA is TGTGCCAGCAGCCCACGGGGCTCCGGTAATGAAAAACTGTTTTTT. This codes for CASSPRGSGNEKLFF.

V usage is TRBV6-5 and J usage is TRBJ1-1, with D possibly TRBD1 on 5 matching bases. In germline, CDR1 is MNHEY, CDR2 SVGAGI. Between the trimmed V and J ends, which lost 4 bases and 0 bases, there was a span of 12 bases. The CDR3 is 15 residues long. CDR3 protein: CASSLPGTVNTEAFF. The CDR3 DNA follows: TGTGCCAGCAGTTTGCCCGGGACGGTGAACACTGAAGCTTTCTTT.

V and J are TRBV5-1 and TRBJ2-1, with D hard to call. The CDR3 sequence is 14 residues long. V shed 0 bases and J shed 9 bases, with 13 bases lying between them. Germline values: CDR1 SGHRS, CDR2 YFSETQ. The CDR3 reads CASSLDGRPAEQFF. The CDR3 DNA is TGCGCCAGCAGCTTGGATGGGCGGCCGGCTGAGCAGTTCTTC.

This clonotype was observed a handful of times. The chain is built from TRBV12-3 or TRBV12-4 and TRBJ2-3; D remains ambiguous. The V gene lost 6 bases and the J gene lost 5 bases, with 12 bases spanning the gap. CDR3 length equals 13 residues. The CDR3 DNA reads TGTGCCAGCAGCCCAGACTCTTTAGATACGCAGTATTTT. Its translation is CASSPDSLDTQYF.

This clonotype has only a few counts. This sequence joins TRBV5-1 and TRBJ2-1; 12 bases align to TRBD2. The V and J ends lost 4 bases and 4 bases, in that order; junction bases with no gene match: 9. The CDR3 is 17 residues long. Germline V gene lookup returns CDR1 SGHRS and CDR2 YFSETQ. The CDR3 region has the DNA TGCGCCAGCAGCACCGGACTAGCGGGGACCCTATACAATGAGCAGTTCTTC. Amino acid sequence: CASSTGLAGTLYNEQFF.

The gene calls are TRBV2 and TRBJ1-2; no definite D call. The CDR3 consists of 12 residues. CDR1 is SNHLY, CDR2 FYNNEI, per germline. Trimming stripped 3 bases from V and 7 bases from J, with 9 bases between. The CDR3 reads CASSDAGSGYTF. The CDR3 DNA reads TGTGCCAGCAGTGATGCGGGGAGTGGCTACACCTTC.

This clonotype was found a few times. The chain links TRBV9 to TRBJ2-1; the match to TRBD1 covers 8 bases. After removal of 3 bases from V and 7 bases from J, the junction contained 12 bases not matched to a gene. The CDR3 contains 16 residues. CDR1 and CDR2 (germline): SGDLS, YYNGEE. The CDR3 DNA sequence: TGTGCCAGCAGCGCAATACCGGGACAGGCCAAAAATGAGCAGTTCTTC. Translation gives CASSAIPGQAKNEQFF.